This T cell receptor (beta chain) was recorded in a study of T cells in Graves' hyperthyroidism and ophthalmopathy (dated by TCRdb to about 2019). For the study in its entirety: Peripheral blood was collected at initial diagnosis, before any treatment. A discovery cohort of roughly 100 patients, approximately 45 with Graves' ophthalmopathy and approximately 55 with stable Graves' hyperthyroidism, was used to find distinguishing TCR V-J signatures. Prospective prediction of ophthalmopathy was tested in an independent validation cohort of under 20 hyperthyroidism patients and 15 to 17 patients who later progressed to ophthalmopathy. The approximately 100 discovery patients were randomly divided into training and test sets at a 7:3 ratio. Thyroid tissue and blood T-cell repertoires from six Graves' hyperthyroidism patients were also compared in the study. After blood sampling, hyperthyroidism patients were treated with methimazole at a starting dose of 30 mg daily, and ophthalmopathy patients were treated with high-dose intravenous methylprednisolone. TCR Vbeta CDR3 sequencing of approximately 140 peripheral blood samples (about 45 ophthalmopathy, 75 hyperthyroidism and roughly 17 progressor patients) is reported in the paper.

General study outcomes and caveats: No statistical method was used to set the sample size in advance, and investigators knew the group allocation. In validation, the model predicted progression to ophthalmopathy a median of about 5.9 months before onset, with about 71% sensitivity and around 76% specificity. Blood samples also contained most of the expanded thyroid clonotypes (frequency above 0.001), which suggests that blood repertoires may reflect thyroid immune responses. A 13 V-J signature model separated ophthalmopathy from stable hyperthyroidism, with approximately 87% sensitivity and just under 84% specificity in cross-validation and 80%/75% in testing.

A patient counted as having stable Graves' hyperthyroidism if no progression to ophthalmopathy occurred over 18 months of follow-up. Hyperthyroidism patients were aged 18 to 65 years and newly diagnosed, with disease duration of less than 2 months. Any patient with an uncontrolled infection, another autoimmune disease, pregnancy or lactation was excluded. Diagnoses were established on the basis of clinical symptoms, serum thyroxine and TRAb, thyroid ultrasound, and orbital computed tomography. PBMCs were isolated from more than 8 ml of fresh peripheral blood by Ficoll-Paque density gradient centrifugation. Trizol reagent was used to extract total RNA, and RNA quality was then checked on an Agilent 2100 Bioanalyzer. CDR1 and CDR2 (MNHNS, SASEGT) derive from the germline V gene. Compared with germline, V lacks 6 bases and J lacks 5 bases; bases without a gene match: 15. Measured from the cysteine to the phenylalanine, the CDR3 is 17 residues long. Only CDR3 DNA remains: 51 bases, in frame from the first base.

The TCR beta CDR3 regions were amplified from the RNA transcripts. The first round of RT-PCR for the TCR CDR3 was performed with the HTBI primer set and the Qiagen OneStep RT-PCR kit. A second multiplex PCR round built the libraries, followed by size selection and purification. The libraries were sequenced on an Illumina HiSeq2000 using paired-end 100 bp reads. The authors' pipeline ran thus. SOAPnuke was used to process the raw data, with reads discarded if the reads contained adapters or uncalled bases, had a mean Phred below 15, or lacked an exact constant-primer or identifier match. COPE v1.2.5 was used to merge the high-quality paired reads, and each unique nucleotide sequence was defined as a clonotype. MiTCR v1.1 was used to align the clonotypes against IMGT TRBV, TRBD and TRBJ reference segments. Only V-J combinations with frequency above 0.0001, covering 99% to 99.2% of repertoires, were analysed. A TCS score was defined as the ratio of F50 (clonal expansion) to E x V (chaos), with BLOSUM62-based TCRdist applied between CDR3 peptides within each V-J. Welch's t-statistics and random forest reduced 500 to 650 V-J features to around 14, which were used in a naive Bayes classifier (R e1071). Through fastp at Q25 and MiXCR, TCRdb rebuilt clones from the public reads, retaining in-frame beta chains. Rows with one shared CDR3 protein collapse into an entry with the most common genes and DNA. TCRdb's processing, not the authors' own work, is the source of the V and J calls. This sample gives about 320,000 distinct CDR3 sequences in total; 16% of them show up just once. Roughly 33% of the sample comes from the top ten.

Details on this clonotype: The clone's antigen remains unknown. A read error may be the cause here, since a much bigger clone is one base away.

The TCR sequence derives from a man between 25 and 39 years old with Graves' hyperthyroidism. The chain uses TRBV6-1 and TRBJ2-2, with 7 bases in between that match TRBD2. The sequenced sample was blood. Here is the DNA: TGTGCCAGCAGAACACAAGGGGCTAGCGGACGAACCGGGGAGCTGTTTTTT. Its protein product is CASRTQGASGRTGELFF.